This is a list of T cell receptor beta chains from one sample in a study of Graves' ophthalmopathy and Graves' hyperthyroidism. MiXCR, run by TCRdb on the multiplex PCR reads, gives a single entry per CDR3 protein. This sample has a few hundred thousand distinct CDR3 sequences; over 15% occur once, and the top ten carry about 7.3%. Material for sequencing was peripheral blood. The receptors derive from a woman between 18 and 30 years old with stable Graves' hyperthyroidism. The CDR3 runs from the conserved cysteine through the conserved F or W. D genes are given only for firm matches. Size is stated for part of the rows, as once, few or many counts, or as a class when the clone is expanded.

d_call clone_size j_call v_call cdr3_nt cdr3_aa
- - TRBJ1-6 TRBV4-2 TGTGCCAGCAGCCAAGTACGCGGGTATAATTCACCCCTCCACTTT CASSQVRGYNSPLHF
- few TRBJ2-7 TRBV2 TGTGCCAGCGGCTTGACTAGATACTACGAGCAGTACTTC CASGLTRYYEQYF
- - TRBJ2-5 TRBV24-1 TGTGCCACCGAGAACCGGGACCCTCACAGATACCAAGAGACCCAGTACTTC CATENRDPHRYQETQYF
- many TRBJ2-1 TRBV2 TGTGCCAGCAGCCGGGGACAAACAAGGGACAATGAGCAGTTCTTC CASSRGQTRDNEQFF
TRBD2 many TRBJ2-2 TRBV9 TGTGCCAGCAGCGTAGGATCGAGCGGGGGGCCTCAGAACACCGGGGAGCTGTTTTTT CASSVGSSGGPQNTGELFF
- - TRBJ1-2 TRBV4-1 TGCGCCAGCAGCCCCCCTTCGGGGTCCGGCTACACCTTC CASSPPSGSGYTF
- many TRBJ2-5 TRBV7-2 TGTGCCAGCAGCTTAGGGGCCGGGGAGACCCAGTACTTC CASSLGAGETQYF
TRBD1 many TRBJ1-5 TRBV12-5 TGTGCTAGTGGTTTGTATACCCACAGGGGGCTGGATCAGCCCCAGCATTTT CASGLYTHRGLDQPQHF
- - TRBJ2-7 TRBV12-3/TRBV12-4 TGTGCCAGCAGTAACCGTGGACGGGCCTACGAGCAGTACTTC CASSNRGRAYEQYF
- - TRBJ2-7 TRBV27 TGTGCCAGCAGTTCGGGACACAACTCCTACGAGCAGTACTTC CASSSGHNSYEQYF
- - TRBJ1-6 TRBV7-2 TGTGCCAGCAGCCTCGGGGGGGCCGGAGGACCACCCCTCCACTTT CASSLGGAGGPPLHF
TRBD1 few TRBJ1-5 TRBV6-1 TGTGCCAGCAGTCCGGACAGGTGGCGAAATCAGCCCCAGCATTTT CASSPDRWRNQPQHF
- - TRBJ1-2 TRBV3-1 TGTGCCAGCAGCCAACTTGACAGGAACAGATACACCTTC CASSQLDRNRYTF
- many TRBJ1-2 TRBV6-1 TGTGCCAGCCGAGAGGGAGGACTTGGCTACACCTTC CASREGGLGYTF
- many TRBJ1-2 TRBV29-1 TGCAGCGTTGAGGAGGGGACCGGCTACACCTTC CSVEEGTGYTF
- many TRBJ2-7 TRBV19 TGTGCCAGTTCCAGGACTCTGGGGGCCTACGAGCAGTACTTC CASSRTLGAYEQYF
- many TRBJ2-7 TRBV6-5 TGTGCCAGCAGTTGGATTGTTGGAGGGAGGGGGGCTCGGGAGCAGTACTTC CASSWIVGGRGAREQYF
- many TRBJ1-1 TRBV20-1 TGCAGTGCTAGTGGGGACGGCGTGAACACTGAAGCTTTCTTT CSASGDGVNTEAFF
TRBD1 many TRBJ1-2 TRBV19 TGTGCCAGTAGTGACAGGGGATTGTTCTATGGCTACACCTTC CASSDRGLFYGYTF
TRBD1 many TRBJ1-1 TRBV7-3 TGTGCCAGCAGCTCAATCCGGGACAGGGGTTTCACTGAAGCTTTCTTT CASSSIRDRGFTEAFF
TRBD2 many TRBJ2-7 TRBV25-1 TGTGCCAGCAGTGAAATGGGCGGGGGGACGGTCGAGCAGTACTTC CASSEMGGGTVEQYF
- - TRBJ2-7 TRBV12-5 TGTGCTAGTGCGAATTACGGGTACGAGCAGTACTTC CASANYGYEQYF
- many TRBJ2-6 TRBV20-1 TGCAGTGCTAGAGACTACCTCTCTGGGGCCAACGTCCTGACTTTC CSARDYLSGANVLTF
- - TRBJ2-5 TRBV12-5 TGTGCTAGTGGTTCATCTACGAGCAGGGAAGAGACCCAGTACTTC CASGSSTSREETQYF
TRBD2 - TRBJ2-7 TRBV14 TGTGCCAGCAGCCAACACCCGGGGGGCGAGCAGTACTTC CASSQHPGGEQYF